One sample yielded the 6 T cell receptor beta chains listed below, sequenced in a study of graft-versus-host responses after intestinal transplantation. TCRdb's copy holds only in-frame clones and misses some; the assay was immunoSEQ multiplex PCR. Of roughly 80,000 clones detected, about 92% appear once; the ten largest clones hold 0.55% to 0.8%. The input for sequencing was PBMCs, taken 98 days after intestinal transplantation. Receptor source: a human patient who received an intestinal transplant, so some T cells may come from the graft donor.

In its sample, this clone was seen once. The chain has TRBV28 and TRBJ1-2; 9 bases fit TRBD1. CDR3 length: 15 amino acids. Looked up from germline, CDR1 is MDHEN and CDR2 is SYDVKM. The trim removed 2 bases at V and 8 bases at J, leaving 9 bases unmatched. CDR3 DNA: TGTGCCAGCAGTTTAAGGGACAGGGACGCTGGGGGCTACACCTTC. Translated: CASSLRDRDAGGYTF.

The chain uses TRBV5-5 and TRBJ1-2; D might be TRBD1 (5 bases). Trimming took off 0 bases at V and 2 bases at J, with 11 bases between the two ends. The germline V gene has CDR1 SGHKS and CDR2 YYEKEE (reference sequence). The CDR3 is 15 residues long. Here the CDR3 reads CASSLGGRKNYGYTF. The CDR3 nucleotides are TGTGCCAGCAGCTTGGGGGGACGGAAAAACTATGGCTACACCTTC.

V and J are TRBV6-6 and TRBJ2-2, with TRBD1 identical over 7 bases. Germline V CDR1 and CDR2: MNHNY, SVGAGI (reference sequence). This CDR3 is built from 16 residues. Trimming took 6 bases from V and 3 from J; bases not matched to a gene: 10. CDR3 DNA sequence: TGTGCCAGCAGGATTATGACAGGGTTTGACACCGGGGAGCTGTTTTTT. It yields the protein CASRIMTGFDTGELFF.

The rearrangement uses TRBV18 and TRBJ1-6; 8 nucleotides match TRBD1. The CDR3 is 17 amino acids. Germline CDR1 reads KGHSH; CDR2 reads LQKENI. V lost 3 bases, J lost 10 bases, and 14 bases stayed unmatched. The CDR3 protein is CASSPIDRGLSGSPLHF. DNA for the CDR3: TGTGCCAGCTCACCCATTGACAGGGGCCTTTCGGGGTCACCCCTCCACTTT.

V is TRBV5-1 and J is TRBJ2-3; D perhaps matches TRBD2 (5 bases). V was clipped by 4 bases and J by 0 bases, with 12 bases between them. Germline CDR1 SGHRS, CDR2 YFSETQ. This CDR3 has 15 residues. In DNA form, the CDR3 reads TGCGCCAGCAGCCCCGGGCGGGCTAGCACAGATACGCAGTATTTT. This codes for CASSPGRASTDTQYF. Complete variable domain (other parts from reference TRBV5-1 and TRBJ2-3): KAGVTQTPRYLIKTRGQQVTLSCSPISGHRSVSWYQQTPGQGLQFLFEYFSETQRNKGNFPGRFSGRQFSNSRSEMNVSTLELGDSALYLCASSPGRASTDTQYFGPGTRLTVL.

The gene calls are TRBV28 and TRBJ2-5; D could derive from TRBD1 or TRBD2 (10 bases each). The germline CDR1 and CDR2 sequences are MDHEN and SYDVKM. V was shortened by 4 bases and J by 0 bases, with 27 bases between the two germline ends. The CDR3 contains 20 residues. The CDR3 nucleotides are TGTGCCAGCAGTTCTGGACAGGGGGGTTTAGCGGGAGGAAACCAAGAGACCCAGTACTTC. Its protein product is CASSSGQGGLAGGNQETQYF.